This TCR beta chain was identified in a study of beta chain features in type 1 diabetes. Study findings and constraints: For type 1 diabetes patients, VDJ junctions showed fewer insertions and more deletions. Amplification by PCR could prefer shorter templates, with the same effect in patients and controls.

All of the isolated RNA was reverse transcribed, so expressed TCRB transcripts were sequenced. The method was immunoSEQ multiplex PCR; TCRdb's version includes in-frame clones alone and lacks a portion of them. The repertoire consists of 810,000 or so clones, with 15% to 20% occurring once and the leading ten covering about 0.025%. CDR3 size: 15 residues. V lost 4 bases, J lost 2 bases, and 13 bases lay in between. Germline V gene sequence: CDR1 MNHEY, CDR2 SMNVEV (reference sequence). This clone turned up a few times. Its antigen is not identified. The sequenced sample consisted of naive CD4+ T cells from blood. This receptor was identified in a woman between 18 and 29 years old in good health. The J gene is TRBJ2-3, the V gene TRBV27; no definite D call. DNA of the CDR3: TGTGCCAGCAGTTCTAGGCCAGCCCTCACAGATACGCAGTATTTT. This encodes CASSSRPALTDTQYF.